The 30 T cell receptor beta chains reported below all come from one sample, sequenced in a study of T-cell memory formation after mild COVID-19. From the 5' RACE reads, TCRdb called clonotypes with MiXCR, one entry per CDR3 protein. The sample includes 550,000 to 600,000 distinct CDR3 sequences, less than 25% seen only once; the top ten take 7.5% to 9.5%. Sequenced sample: PBMCs or a T cell subset sorted from them (not recorded which). Receptor source: an adult woman who had mild COVID-19 (a few samples of this study predate the infection). Cell type and time point are not known.

Only a few counts were recorded for this clonotype. This chain uses TRBV20-1 with TRBJ2-7; TRBD1 agrees at 8 bases. Germline V gene data show CDR1 as DFQATT and CDR2 as SNEGSKA (reference sequence). This CDR3 spans 14 amino acids. V shed 2 bases and J 2 bases; nucleotides not matched to a gene: 5. This chain's CDR3 is CSARPEDRAYEQYF. DNA of the CDR3: TGCAGTGCTAGACCGGAGGACAGGGCCTACGAGCAGTACTTC.

This clonotype showed up many times. The chain joins TRBV7-8 to TRBJ2-7, with D uncertain. The CDR3 has 13 residues. Germline V CDR1 and CDR2: SGHVS, FQNEAQ. Trimming removed 4 bases from V and 6 bases from J, with 13 bases in between. The CDR3 is CASSSTRGGEQYF. The CDR3 region has the DNA TGTGCCAGCAGCTCAACAAGAGGTGGCGAGCAGTACTTC.

The count of this clonotype is one. The chain links TRBV24-1 to TRBJ2-1, with TRBD1 as a possible D gene (6 bases). V was pared by 0 bases and J by 8 bases, with 16 bases between. There are 16 residues in the CDR3. CDR1 is KGHDR, CDR2 SFDVKD, per germline. The CDR3 bases are TGTGCCACCAGTGATTTGAGGCAGGGGTTCGAGGATGAGCAGTTCTTC. It encodes CATSDLRQGFEDEQFF.

This clonotype appeared many times. This chain connects TRBV6-2 or TRBV6-3 to TRBJ1-5; D not resolved. The CDR3 contains 15 residues. V was trimmed by 2 bases and J by 4 bases, leaving 12 bases between them. CDR1 is MNHEY, CDR2 SVGEGT, per germline. The CDR3 sequence is CASSYDSTPNQPQHF. CDR3 coding DNA: TGTGCCAGCAGTTACGACTCTACCCCGAATCAGCCCCAGCATTTT.

Only a few counts were recorded for this clonotype. In DNA form, the CDR3 reads TGCAGTGCTAATGGTGCTAGCGGGAGCGTTTCCTACGAGCAGTACTTC. Translating gives CSANGASGSVSYEQYF. This chain joins TRBV20-1 and TRBJ2-7; 10 bases fit TRBD2. Per germline, CDR1 DFQATT and CDR2 SNEGSKA (reference sequence). V gave up 4 bases and J gave up 1 base; unmatched junction bases: 10. CDR3 size: 16 residues.

This rearrangement joins TRBV4-3 to TRBJ1-4; a weak D match, TRBD1 (6 bases). Trimming stripped 4 bases from V and 10 bases from J, with 22 bases between. Germline V lookup: CDR1 LGHNA, CDR2 YSLEER. The CDR3 contains 16 residues. Here the CDR3 DNA reads TGCGCCAGCAGCCTTGGGTTCGGACAGCAAAAGGGAAAACTGTTTTTT. Amino acid sequence: CASSLGFGQQKGKLFF.

This clonotype was seen more than once but under ten times. This chain connects TRBV7-3 to TRBJ1-1; TRBD1 agrees at 7 bases. This CDR3 comprises 14 residues. The germline CDR1 and CDR2 sequences are SGHTA and FQGTGA. V lost 5 bases and J lost 5; bases outside the gene matches: 8. CDR3 region: CASSAEQGRTEAFF. In DNA, the CDR3 is TGTGCCAGCAGCGCGGAACAGGGGCGGACTGAAGCTTTCTTT.

The V call is TRBV7-8, the J call TRBJ1-3, with unresolved D. CDR1 and CDR2 from the germline V gene are SGHVS and FQNEAQ. This CDR3 is built from 17 residues. Trimming took 1 base from V and 2 from J, leaving 15 bases between them. CDR3 residues: CASSLDFGPPPGNTIYF. CDR3 DNA sequence: TGTGCCAGCAGCTTAGACTTCGGACCGCCACCTGGAAACACCATATATTTT.

This clonotype was picked up a small number of times. V is TRBV9 and J is TRBJ2-2; TRBD1 agrees at 9 bases. The CDR3 length is 15 residues. Germline assignment: CDR1 SGDLS and CDR2 YYNGEE. After removal of 4 bases from V and 6 bases from J, the junction contained 7 bases not matched to a gene. This CDR3 is CASSPRQGVPGELFF. The CDR3 region has the DNA TGTGCCAGCAGCCCGCGACAGGGGGTCCCCGGGGAGCTGTTTTTT.

In its sample, this clonotype was seen a few times. V usage is TRBV7-9 and J usage is TRBJ2-1, with 7 bases aligning to TRBD2. From germline, CDR1 is SEHNR and CDR2 FQNEAQ (reference sequence). This CDR3 spans 17 amino acids. J was trimmed by 2 bases and V by 5 bases; bases with no gene match: 12. CDR3 loop: CASSHPSRGTTYNEQFF. CDR3 nucleotide sequence: TGTGCCAGCAGCCACCCTTCGCGGGGGACTACCTACAATGAGCAGTTCTTC. The variable domain in full, completed from reference TRBV7-9 and TRBJ2-1, reads DTGVSQNPRHKITKRGQNVTFRCDPISEHNRLYWYRQTLGQGPEFLTYFQNEAQLEKSRLLSDRFSAERPKGSFSTLEIQRTEQGDSAMYLCASSHPSRGTTYNEQFFGPGTRLTVL.

This clonotype was seen only a few times. The chain employs TRBV7-9 and TRBJ2-7; the match to TRBD1 covers 7 bases. Germline loops: CDR1 SEHNR, CDR2 FQNEAQ (reference sequence). The CDR3 has 15 amino acids. Trimming at V came to 5 bases and at J to 1 base, leaving 8 bases not matched to a gene. CDR3 in DNA: TGTGCCAGCAGCCTGCAAGAGGGGGCTTCCTACGAGCAGTACTTC. Translation: CASSLQEGASYEQYF.

V and J are TRBV19 and TRBJ2-5; D not certain. Germline assignment: CDR1 LNHDA and CDR2 SQIVND (reference sequence). CDR3 length: 19 amino acids. V was cut by 8 bases and J by 2 bases, with 30 bases left in between. CDR3 nucleotide sequence: TGTGCCAGTTCCGATTGGGCTAGACCCCTTCAAGAATTTCAAGAGACCCAGTACTTC. As protein: CASSDWARPLQEFQETQYF.

This clonotype appeared a few times. This chain links TRBV12-3 or TRBV12-4 with TRBJ2-1; 14 nucleotides align to TRBD2. V gave up 6 bases and J gave up 0 bases; unmatched junction bases: 13. The CDR3 loop spans 20 amino acids. The CDR3 DNA is TGTGCCAGCAGAGACCCCGGGACTAGCGGGAGTGATAGCTCCTACAATGAGCAGTTCTTC. Amino acid sequence: CASRDPGTSGSDSSYNEQFF.

CDR3 protein: CASSQDLGAGGYTF. The CDR3, as DNA: TGTGCCAGCAGCCAAGATTTAGGGGCCGGAGGCTACACCTTC. The chain has TRBV3-1 and TRBJ1-2, with a weak D call TRBD1 (5 bases). This CDR3 has 14 amino acids. V lost 0 bases, J lost 8 bases, and 13 bases lay in between. Germline CDR1 is LGHDT and CDR2 is YNNKEL (reference sequence). Full variable domain (rest looked up from reference TRBV3-1 and TRBJ1-2): DTAVSQTPKYLVTQMGNDKSIKCEQNLGHDTMYWYKQDSKKFLKIMFSYNNKELIINETVPNRFSPKSPDKAHLNLHINSLELGDSAVYFCASSQDLGAGGYTFGSGTRLTVV.

The chain uses TRBV4-2 and TRBJ1-4; D ambiguous. CDR3 size: 15 residues. The germline V and J ends were trimmed by 4 bases and 3 bases, with 12 bases remaining between them. CDR1 is LGHNA and CDR2 is YNFKEQ in the germline V gene. DNA for the CDR3: TGTGCCAGCAGCCCCCTGGGGTCGGCTAATGAAAAACTGTTTTTT. It is translated as CASSPLGSANEKLFF.

In regard to this clonotype: One junction end does not reproduce the germline sequence, and a read error may be involved. V gene TRBV29-1 combines with J gene TRBJ2-7, with a possible D match to TRBD1 (6 bases). Germline CDR1 and CDR2: SQVTM and ANQGSEA. This CDR3 region has 10 residues. The CDR3: CSVELDSMGF. The CDR3 DNA reads TGCAGCGTTGAACTGGACAGCATGGGCTTC.

The genes are TRBV19 and TRBJ2-3; perhaps TRBD2 as D (6 bases). This CDR3 has 15 residues. V was cut by 5 bases and J by 4 bases, with 16 bases left in between. Germline V gene lookup returns CDR1 LNHDA and CDR2 SQIVND (reference sequence). The CDR3: CASSPLGGVADTQYF. For the CDR3, the DNA is TGTGCCAGTAGTCCCTTGGGCGGGGTCGCAGATACGCAGTATTTT.

This chain links TRBV7-9 with TRBJ2-1, with 9 nucleotides matching TRBD1. The CDR3 totals 19 residues. Germline CDR1 and CDR2: SEHNR and FQNEAQ (reference sequence). V trimming: 8 bases; J trimming: 0 bases; junction bases outside the gene matches: 17. CDR3 nucleotides: TGTGCCAGCCCCCCGGAGAACAGGGGGCCGTACAGCTCCTACAATGAGCAGTTCTTC. Translation: CASPPENRGPYSSYNEQFF.

The chain has TRBV4-2 and TRBJ2-7; D not resolved. Germline V gene data show CDR1 as LGHNA and CDR2 as YNFKEQ. Trimming cost V 0 bases and J 4 bases, with 10 bases left between them. This CDR3 comprises 14 residues. CDR3 residues: CASSQEVGLYEQYF. The CDR3 DNA follows: TGTGCCAGCAGCCAAGAGGTGGGATTGTACGAGCAGTACTTC.

This clonotype came up a few times. The rearrangement links TRBV5-1 to TRBJ2-6; D possibly matches TRBD1 or TRBD2 (5 bases each). The CDR3 totals 16 residues. Per the germline V gene, CDR1 is SGHRS and CDR2 is YFSETQ. V lost 5 bases and J 0 bases, leaving 12 bases between the germline ends. The CDR3 sequence: CASRTGTVSGANVLTF. CDR3 DNA: TGCGCCAGCAGAACCGGGACGGTCTCTGGGGCCAACGTCCTGACTTTC.

This clonotype was observed a few times. This sequence joins TRBV4-2 and TRBJ1-2; D not resolved. V was shortened by 0 bases and J by 4 bases, with 3 bases between the two germline ends. CDR3 size: 12 residues. The germline CDR1 and CDR2 sequences are LGHNA and YNFKEQ. CDR3 DNA: TGTGCCAGCAGCCAAGATGCCTATGGCTACACCTTC. Its protein is CASSQDAYGYTF.

The chain uses TRBV7-2 and TRBJ2-5; TRBD2 matches at 7 bases. V was pared by 0 bases and J by 6 bases, with 4 bases of the junction left unmatched. The length of the CDR3 is 14 residues. Per germline, CDR1 SGHTA and CDR2 FQGNSA. The CDR3 DNA is TGTGCCAGCAGCTTAGCAACGGGGGGAAAGACCCAGTACTTC. Amino acids: CASSLATGGKTQYF.

This clonotype appeared a few times. The rearrangement joins TRBV7-9 to TRBJ2-7; D is ambiguous. The germline V and J ends were trimmed by 3 bases and 5 bases, with 11 bases remaining between them. The CDR3 sequence is 13 residues long. Germline V gene data show CDR1 as SEHNR and CDR2 as FQNEAQ (reference sequence). Written as DNA, the CDR3 is TGTGCCAGCAGCTTCCAGGCGATGGACGAGCAGTACTTC. This codes for CASSFQAMDEQYF.

Written as DNA, the CDR3 is TGTGCCAGCAGTCCTTTAGCGGGGAACCTAGCCAAAAACATTCAGTACTTC. Encoded protein: CASSPLAGNLAKNIQYF. This chain joins TRBV12-3 or TRBV12-4 and TRBJ2-4, with 8 nucleotides matching TRBD2. Trimming cost V 5 bases and J 0 bases; bases outside gene matches: 9. CDR3 length: 17 amino acids.

This clonotype appeared a few times. The chain couples TRBV27 to TRBJ2-2; 7 bases agree with TRBD2. Trimming took 3 bases from V and 4 from J; bases not matched to a gene: 5. The germline V gene has CDR1 MNHEY and CDR2 SMNVEV (reference sequence). The CDR3 sequence is 15 residues long. The DNA of the CDR3 is TGTGCCAGCAGTTTCGGGGGAGGGAGCACCGGGGAGCTGTTTTTT. Translation: CASSFGGGSTGELFF.

This sequence joins TRBV7-3 and TRBJ2-2; 8 bases fit TRBD2. V lost 5 bases and J lost 4; bases outside the gene matches: 9. Germline lookup yields CDR1 SGHTA and CDR2 FQGTGA. The CDR3 contains 16 residues. The CDR3 DNA follows: TGTGCCAGCAGCGAAAGGGGAGCGGGAGTCACCGGGGAGCTGTTTTTT. As protein: CASSERGAGVTGELFF. Variable domain in full (rest from reference TRBV7-3 and TRBJ2-2): GAGVSQTPSNKVTEKGKYVELRCDPISGHTALYWYRQSLGQGPEFLIYFQGTGAADDSGLPNDRFFAVRPEGSVSTLKIQRTERGDSAVYLCASSERGAGVTGELFFGEGSRLTVL.

This sequence joins TRBV5-8 and TRBJ2-3; 12 bases map to TRBD2. Germline V CDR1 and CDR2: SGHTS, YDEGEE. There are 19 residues in the CDR3. The J segment lost 0 bases and the V segment lost 7 bases, leaving 15 bases of the junction unmatched. CDR3 sequence: CASPLRRTSGNPSTDTQYF. The CDR3 DNA is TGTGCCAGCCCCCTGCGCCGGACTAGCGGGAATCCTAGCACAGATACGCAGTATTTT.

The chain joins TRBV7-2 to TRBJ1-1, with TRBD1 matching over 9 bases. V lost 6 bases and J lost 4; bases outside the gene matches: 6. The length of the CDR3 is 14 residues. Germline V gene sequence: CDR1 SGHTA, CDR2 FQGNSA. The CDR3 DNA sequence: TGTGCCAGCAGAAGGGACAGGGACGGCACTGAAGCTTTCTTT. Amino acids: CASRRDRDGTEAFF.

This clonotype was counted between two and nine times. The V gene is TRBV5-1, the J gene TRBJ2-1; D might be TRBD2 (5 bases). CDR1 and CDR2 from the germline V gene are SGHRS and YFSETQ. The V gene lost 5 bases and the J gene lost 0 bases, with 15 bases spanning the gap. The CDR3 totals 16 residues. The CDR3 region has the DNA TGCGCCAGCAGTTACGGGTGGGAGCGCTCCTACAATGAGCAGTTCTTC. The encoded protein is CASSYGWERSYNEQFF. Full variable domain (remainder filled in from reference TRBV5-1 and TRBJ2-1): KAGVTQTPRYLIKTRGQQVTLSCSPISGHRSVSWYQQTPGQGLQFLFEYFSETQRNKGNFPGRFSGRQFSNSRSEMNVSTLELGDSALYLCASSYGWERSYNEQFFGPGTRLTVL.

The chain couples TRBV7-9 to TRBJ2-1; 9 bases are shared with TRBD2. From germline, CDR1 is SEHNR and CDR2 FQNEAQ (reference sequence). The CDR3 has 17 residues. Germline trimming cut 5 bases from V and 1 base from J; bases unmatched to any gene: 9. CDR3 in amino acids: CASSPIGAGGSYNEQFF. The CDR3 nucleotides read TGTGCCAGCAGCCCGATTGGGGCGGGAGGGTCCTACAATGAGCAGTTCTTC.